This T cell receptor beta chain was observed in a study of blood T cell repertoires in COVID-19. Trimming stripped 3 bases from V and 9 bases from J, with 19 bases between. Germline V gene sequence: CDR1 SGHRS, CDR2 YFSETQ. CDR3 length: 15 residues. Clones were read by immunoSEQ multiplex PCR, and TCRdb kept only the in-frame ones, dropping some. The data show some 400,000 clones, over 75% seen once. Across 24 US areas, participants ranged in age from roughly 18 to 95 years. Participants had their cohort set by participant-reported clinical history. Either two negative PCRs, clearance, or symptom resolution qualified Cohort 3 donors as recovered.

The specimen sequenced was PBMCs or T cells enriched from blood (not recorded which). The receptor was derived from a man in his thirties or forties who had recovered from COVID-19. V is TRBV5-1 and J is TRBJ2-1, with D possibly being TRBD2 (6 bases). DNA for the CDR3: TGCGCCAGCAGCTCGACCGGGACTTCCTCCAGTGAGCAGTTCTTC. Its translation is CASSSTGTSSSEQFF.